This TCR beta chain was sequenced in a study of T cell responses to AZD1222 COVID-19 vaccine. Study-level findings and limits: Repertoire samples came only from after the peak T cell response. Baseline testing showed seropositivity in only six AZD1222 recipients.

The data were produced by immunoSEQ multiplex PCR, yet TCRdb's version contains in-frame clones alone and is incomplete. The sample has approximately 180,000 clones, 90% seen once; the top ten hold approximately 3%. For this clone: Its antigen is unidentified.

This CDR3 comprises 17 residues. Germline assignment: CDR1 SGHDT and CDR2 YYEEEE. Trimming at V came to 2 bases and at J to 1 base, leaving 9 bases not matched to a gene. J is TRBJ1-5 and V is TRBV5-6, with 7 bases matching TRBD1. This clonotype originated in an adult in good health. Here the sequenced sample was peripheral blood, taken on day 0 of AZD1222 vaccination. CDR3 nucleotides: TGTGCCAGCAGCTTATACAGGGGCGTGGGGAGCAATCAGCCCCAGCATTTT. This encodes CASSLYRGVGSNQPQHF.